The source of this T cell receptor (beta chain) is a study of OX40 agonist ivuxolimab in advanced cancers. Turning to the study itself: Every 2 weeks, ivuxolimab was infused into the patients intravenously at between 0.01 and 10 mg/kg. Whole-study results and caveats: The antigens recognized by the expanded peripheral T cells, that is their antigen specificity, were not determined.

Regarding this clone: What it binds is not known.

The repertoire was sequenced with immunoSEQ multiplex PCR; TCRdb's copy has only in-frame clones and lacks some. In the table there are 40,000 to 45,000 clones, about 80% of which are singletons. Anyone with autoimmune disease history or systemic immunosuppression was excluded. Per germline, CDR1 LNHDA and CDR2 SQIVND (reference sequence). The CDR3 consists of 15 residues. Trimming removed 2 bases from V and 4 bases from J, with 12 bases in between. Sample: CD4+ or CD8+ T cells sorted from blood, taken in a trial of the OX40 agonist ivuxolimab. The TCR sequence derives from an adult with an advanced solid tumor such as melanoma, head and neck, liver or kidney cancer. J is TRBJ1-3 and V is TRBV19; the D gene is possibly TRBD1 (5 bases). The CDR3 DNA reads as TGTGCCAGTAGTATACTCCAGGGCACCGGAAACACCATATATTTT. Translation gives CASSILQGTGNTIYF.